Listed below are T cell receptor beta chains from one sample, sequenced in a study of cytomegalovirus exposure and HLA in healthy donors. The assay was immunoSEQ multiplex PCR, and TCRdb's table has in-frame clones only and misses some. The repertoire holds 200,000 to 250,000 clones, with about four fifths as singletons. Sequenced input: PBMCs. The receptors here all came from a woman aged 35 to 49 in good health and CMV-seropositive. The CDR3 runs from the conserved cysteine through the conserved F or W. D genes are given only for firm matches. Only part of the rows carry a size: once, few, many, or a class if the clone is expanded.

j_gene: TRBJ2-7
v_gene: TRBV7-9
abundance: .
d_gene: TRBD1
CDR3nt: TGTGCCAGCACCGGGACAGTTGACTACGAGCAGTACTTC
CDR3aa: CASTGTVDYEQYF

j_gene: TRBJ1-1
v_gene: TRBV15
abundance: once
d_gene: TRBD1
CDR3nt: TGTGCCACCATCATGGACAGGGTGAACACTGAAGCTTTCTTT
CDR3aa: CATIMDRVNTEAFF

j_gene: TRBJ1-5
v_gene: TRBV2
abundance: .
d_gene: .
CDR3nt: TGTGCCAGCACCCAGGGGTCGGGTTCTAATCAGCCCCAGCATTTT
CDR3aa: CASTQGSGSNQPQHF

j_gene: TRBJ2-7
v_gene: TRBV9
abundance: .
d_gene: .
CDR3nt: TGTGCCAGCAGCGCCCGACAGGCTGCCTACGAGCAGTACTTC
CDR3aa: CASSARQAAYEQYF

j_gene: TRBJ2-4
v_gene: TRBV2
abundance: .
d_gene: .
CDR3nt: TGTGCCAGCAATGGCCAAGCCAAAAACATTCAGTACTTC
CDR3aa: CASNGQAKNIQYF

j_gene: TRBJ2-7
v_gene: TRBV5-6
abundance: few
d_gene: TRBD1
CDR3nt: TGTGCCAGCAGCCGGGACAGGGGTCGCGAGCAGTACTTC
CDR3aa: CASSRDRGREQYF

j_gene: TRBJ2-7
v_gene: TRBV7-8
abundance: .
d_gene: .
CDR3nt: TGTGCCAGCAGCTCTCAGGGGAGGGGACTCGGCGAGCAGTACTTC
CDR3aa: CASSSQGRGLGEQYF

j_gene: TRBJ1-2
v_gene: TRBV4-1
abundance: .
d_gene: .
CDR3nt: TGCGCCAGCAGCCGCGACCGGGACACCGGTTCTCGCTACACCTTC
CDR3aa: CASSRDRDTGSRYTF

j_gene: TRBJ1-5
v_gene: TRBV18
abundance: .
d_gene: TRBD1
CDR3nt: TGTGCCAGCTCATGGGACAGGTCTAGCAATCAGCCCCAGCATTTT
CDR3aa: CASSWDRSSNQPQHF

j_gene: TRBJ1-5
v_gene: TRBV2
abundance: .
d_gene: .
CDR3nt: TGTGCCAGCAGTAACGAGGGGGATCAGCCCCAGCATTTT
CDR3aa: CASSNEGDQPQHF

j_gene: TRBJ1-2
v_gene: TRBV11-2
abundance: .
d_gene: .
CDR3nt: TGTGCCAGCAGCCGCGACAGACTCGATGGCTACACCTTC
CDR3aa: CASSRDRLDGYTF

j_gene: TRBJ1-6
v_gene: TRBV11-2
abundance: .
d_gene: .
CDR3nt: TGTGCCAGCAGCTCCGTCAGGGGAGCAGGATCACCCCTCCACTTT
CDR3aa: CASSSVRGAGSPLHF